The 10 T cell receptor beta chains reported below all come from one sample, sequenced in a study of lymphopenia after photon versus proton radiotherapy. Method: immunoSEQ multiplex PCR; TCRdb's copy keeps in-frame clones and lacks some. The data contain about 45,000 clones, around 86% of them singletons. This material consisted of peripheral blood, taken from a patient treated with photon-based radiotherapy. These receptor sequences come from a man in his forties with gastric cancer.

The rearrangement uses TRBV7-9 and TRBJ1-2; 11 bases agree with TRBD1. CDR3 length equals 16 residues. Germline V gives CDR1 SEHNR, CDR2 FQNEAQ (reference sequence). V dropped 1 base and J dropped 5; count of bases not matched to a gene: 6. The CDR3 protein is CASSLDSGTGGYGYTF. CDR3 in DNA: TGTGCCAGCAGCTTAGATTCCGGGACAGGGGGTTATGGCTACACCTTC.

The rearrangement uses TRBV7-9 and TRBJ1-6; D call uncertain. The germline gives CDR1 SEHNR, CDR2 FQNEAQ (reference sequence). Trimming shortened V by 5 bases and J by 3 bases, and 8 bases separated the two germline ends. The CDR3 totals 14 residues. The DNA for the CDR3 is TGTGCCAGCAGCCCCGGTGGCTATAATTCACCCCTCCACTTT. Protein sequence: CASSPGGYNSPLHF.

V gene TRBV4-2 combines with J gene TRBJ2-3; 7 nucleotides match TRBD2. V was clipped by 9 bases and J by 0 bases; unmatched bases: 6. CDR1 is LGHNA, CDR2 YNFKEQ, per germline. The CDR3 spans 14 residues. The CDR3 is CASKRGFSTDTQYF. CDR3 DNA: TGTGCCAGTAAGCGGGGCTTTAGCACAGATACGCAGTATTTT.

This rearrangement joins TRBV29-1 to TRBJ1-4; TRBD1 might be the D (5 bases). CDR1 is SQVTM and CDR2 is ANQGSEA in the germline V gene. V was shortened by 7 bases and J by 3 bases, with 12 bases between the two germline ends. The CDR3 loop spans 13 amino acids. The CDR3 sequence: CSAPRTPNEKLFF. CDR3 DNA sequence: TGCAGCGCTCCGCGGACACCTAATGAAAAACTGTTTTTT.

V is TRBV7-9 and J is TRBJ1-1; TRBD1 agrees at 7 bases. This CDR3 is built from 14 residues. Per the germline V gene, CDR1 is SEHNR and CDR2 is FQNEAQ (reference sequence). The V gene end was trimmed by 0 bases and the J gene end by 5 bases; junction bases not matched to a gene: 3. DNA for the CDR3: TGTGCCAGCAGCTTAGCAGGGGGCGGAACTGAAGCTTTCTTT. Translated: CASSLAGGGTEAFF.

The CDR3 loop reads CASSHLVPGTGSREGWEKLFF. CDR3 DNA: TGTGCCAGCAGCCATCTGGTCCCCGGGACAGGGAGTAGGGAGGGGTGGGAAAAACTGTTTTTT. J is TRBJ1-4 and V is TRBV4-2; 9 bases align to TRBD1. This CDR3 is built from 21 residues. From germline, CDR1 is LGHNA and CDR2 YNFKEQ. The V segment lost 3 bases and the J segment 8 bases; nucleotides outside the gene matches: 25.

J is TRBJ2-1 and V is TRBV5-1, with 8 bases matching TRBD1. Germline CDR1 is SGHRS and CDR2 is YFSETQ. The CDR3 runs to 14 residues. V lost 4 bases, J lost 12 bases, and 12 bases stayed unmatched. The CDR3 DNA reads as TGCGCCAGCAGCGTACGGATATCAGGGGGCAGGCAGTTCTTC. It encodes CASSVRISGGRQFF.

This chain connects TRBV9 to TRBJ1-1; the D gene is possibly TRBD1 (5 bases). CDR1 and CDR2 (germline): SGDLS, YYNGEE. The V end was cut by 3 bases, the J end by 8 bases, with 17 bases between. The CDR3 is made up of 14 amino acids. CDR3: CASSASRDVPEAFF. In DNA, the CDR3 is TGTGCCAGCAGCGCGAGCCGGGACGTCCCCGAAGCTTTCTTT.

The chain uses TRBV7-2 and TRBJ2-7; 11 bases map to TRBD1. Per the germline V gene, CDR1 is SGHTA and CDR2 is FQGNSA. This CDR3 comprises 15 residues. Trimming at V came to 5 bases and at J to 2 bases, leaving 5 bases not matched to a gene. The CDR3 spells CASSGWTGGPYEQYF. Here the CDR3 DNA reads TGTGCCAGCAGCGGATGGACAGGGGGCCCCTACGAGCAGTACTTC.

This clone was observed a single time. The chain combines TRBV6-5 with TRBJ1-6; 7 nucleotides align to TRBD1. V shed 4 bases and J 6 bases; nucleotides not matched to a gene: 9. The CDR3 covers 16 residues. The germline gives CDR1 MNHEY, CDR2 SVGAGI. The CDR3 loop is CASSFSQGKRNSPLHF. CDR3 sequence (DNA): TGTGCCAGCAGTTTTTCACAGGGGAAGCGTAATTCACCCCTCCACTTT.